These 27 T cell receptor beta chains were all obtained from the same sample, sequenced in a study of post-analysis software for immune sequencing data. Their antigen targets remain unknown. TCR beta cDNA libraries included unique molecular identifiers. One entry per CDR3 protein, called by TCRdb with MiXCR from the PCR reads. The table has about 460,000 distinct CDR3 sequences, roughly 46% seen once. Findings and caveats of the study: Roughly five TRBV segments appeared more often in patients than in controls, and TRBV5-6, TRBV5-1 and TRBV20-1 were among these.

The sequenced sample consisted of blood. These TCRs come from a girl aged 5-17 years with multiple sclerosis.

The chain carries TRBV18 and TRBJ2-3; D is undetermined. The CDR3 consists of 15 residues. Trimming stripped 3 bases from V and 0 bases from J, with 10 bases between. Per germline, CDR1 KGHSH and CDR2 LQKENI. CDR3 coding DNA: TGTGCCAGCTCACCCGACATATGGAGCACAGATACGCAGTATTTT. Its translation is CASSPDIWSTDTQYF.

The chain uses TRBV7-9 and TRBJ1-4, with a tentative D call TRBD1 (5 bases). Trimming took off 1 base at V and 3 bases at J, with 9 bases between the two ends. Germline V CDR1 and CDR2: SEHNR, FQNEAQ (reference sequence). The CDR3 is made up of 15 amino acids. The CDR3 here is CASSLGGSPNEKLFF. The CDR3 DNA reads TGTGCCAGCAGCTTAGGGGGCAGCCCTAATGAAAAACTGTTTTTT.

The V gene is TRBV7-9, the J gene TRBJ2-7; the match to TRBD2 covers 7 bases. The V gene end was trimmed by 5 bases and the J gene end by 4 bases; junction bases not matched to a gene: 5. The CDR3 runs 13 residues. CDR1 SEHNR and CDR2 FQNEAQ come from the germline V gene (reference sequence). The CDR3 is CASSTSESYEQYF. The CDR3 nucleotides are TGTGCCAGCAGCACTAGCGAATCTTACGAGCAGTACTTC.

In this sample, this clonotype turned up a few times. This chain joins TRBV7-2 and TRBJ2-7; the match to TRBD2 covers 9 bases. The end of the DNA aligns better with TRBJ2-5, so the J call may be wrong. Germline CDR1 is SGHTA and CDR2 is FQGNSA. CDR3 length equals 17 residues. Here the CDR3 DNA reads TGTGCCAGCAGCCCCAACCCTCCGACTAGCGGACAAGAGACCCAGTACTTC. Protein sequence: CASSPNPPTSGQETQYF.

The chain employs TRBV9 and TRBJ2-3; 11 bases agree with TRBD1. V lost 0 bases, J lost 2 bases, and 14 bases stayed unmatched. Germline V gene sequence: CDR1 SGDLS, CDR2 YYNGEE. The CDR3 loop spans 20 amino acids. The CDR3 protein is CASSVDFPGQGVLSTDTQYF. CDR3 sequence (DNA): TGTGCCAGCAGCGTAGATTTTCCGGGACAGGGGGTTTTATCCACAGATACGCAGTATTTT.

CDR3 loop: CASSLEGTAYEQYF. For the CDR3, the DNA is TGTGCCAGCAGCTTAGAGGGGACGGCCTACGAGCAGTACTTC. The chain couples TRBV11-2 to TRBJ2-7; the D call may be TRBD1 or TRBD2 (5 bases each). CDR1 is SGHAT, CDR2 FQNNGV, per germline. The CDR3 is 14 residues long. The V gene lost 0 bases and the J gene lost 2 bases, with 8 bases spanning the gap.

This clonotype came up many times. For the CDR3, the DNA is TGTGCCAGCAGTTTAGCCTACAATGAGCAGTTCTTC. This codes for CASSLAYNEQFF. This chain links TRBV28 with TRBJ2-1; D remains ambiguous. V gave up 2 bases and J gave up 2 bases, with 1 base separating them. CDR1 is MDHEN and CDR2 is SYDVKM in the germline V gene. This CDR3 has 12 residues.

This clonotype has more than one count but fewer than ten. The CDR3 here is CASSRTSGRQETQYF. DNA for the CDR3: TGTGCCAGCAGCCGAACTAGCGGGAGGCAAGAGACCCAGTACTTC. The chain uses TRBV5-6 and TRBJ2-5; 12 bases are a match to TRBD2. The CDR3 is 15 residues long. Germline-derived CDR1 and CDR2 are SGHDT and YYEEEE. After removal of 4 bases from V and 2 bases from J, the junction contained 3 bases not matched to a gene.

The rearrangement links TRBV20-1 to TRBJ1-4; TRBD1 matches 7 bases. CDR1 DFQATT and CDR2 SNEGSKA come from the germline V gene (reference sequence). V was pared by 1 base and J by 4 bases, with 9 bases of the junction left unmatched. The CDR3 sequence is 16 residues long. The CDR3 DNA sequence: TGCAGTGCTAGAGTTATGTTCGGGACAGTTAATGAAAAACTGTTTTTT. This encodes CSARVMFGTVNEKLFF.

The chain links TRBV3-1 to TRBJ1-5; no reliable D call. This CDR3 is built from 15 residues. The V end was cut by 3 bases, the J end by 2 bases, with 11 bases between. Germline loops: CDR1 LGHDT, CDR2 YNNKEL (reference sequence). The CDR3 coding sequence is TGTGCCAGCAGCCAGGGTCCCAGCCGCAATCAGCCCCAGCATTTT. Its translation is CASSQGPSRNQPQHF. The full variable domain, in which reference TRBV3-1 and TRBJ1-5 provide the parts outside the CDR3, is DTAVSQTPKYLVTQMGNDKSIKCEQNLGHDTMYWYKQDSKKFLKIMFSYNNKELIINETVPNRFSPKSPDKAHLNLHINSLELGDSAVYFCASSQGPSRNQPQHFGDGTRLSIL.

This clonotype was found a few times. V and J are TRBV29-1 and TRBJ1-2, with D uncertain. This CDR3 region has 11 residues. Germline CDR1 SQVTM, CDR2 ANQGSEA. The V end lost 1 base, the J end lost 7 bases, and 7 bases lay between the germline ends. The CDR3 spells CSVEVRVGYTF. The CDR3 coding sequence is TGCAGCGTTGAAGTCCGTGTTGGCTACACCTTC.

V is TRBV4-1 and J is TRBJ2-1; the D gene is possibly TRBD2 (5 bases). Germline CDR1 and CDR2: MGHRA and YSYEKL. This CDR3 region has 15 residues. With 0 bases removed from V and 5 bases from J, the gap between germline ends came to 11 bases. CDR3 in DNA: TGCGCCAGCAGCCAAGAAAGGGAGAGAAACAATGAGCAGTTCTTC. It specifies CASSQERERNNEQFF.

This chain connects TRBV12-3 or TRBV12-4 to TRBJ1-2, with D possibly being TRBD1 (6 bases). The ends were cut back, 7 bases at V and 6 bases at J, with 15 bases in the middle. The CDR3 length is 13 residues. Here the CDR3 reads CASNKDSPDGYTF. As DNA, the CDR3 is TGTGCCAGCAATAAGGACAGCCCCGATGGCTACACCTTC.

The chain uses TRBV12-3 or TRBV12-4 and TRBJ1-5; 9 bases are shared with TRBD1. J lost 0 bases, V lost 6 bases, and 3 bases had no gene match. The CDR3 consists of 15 residues. The CDR3 sequence is CASRGQGNSNQPQHF. Here the CDR3 DNA reads TGTGCCAGCAGAGGACAGGGGAATAGCAATCAGCCCCAGCATTTT.

This clonotype was seen only a few times. The chain recombines TRBV12-3 or TRBV12-4 with TRBJ1-6; 7 nucleotides line up with TRBD1. The V gene end was trimmed by 6 bases and the J gene end by 8 bases; junction bases not matched to a gene: 7. This CDR3 is 14 amino acids long. CDR3 protein: CASSPGTVDSPLHF. The CDR3 DNA is TGTGCCAGCAGCCCCGGGACAGTAGATTCACCCCTCCACTTT.

Only one count was recorded for this clonotype. The V gene is TRBV5-1, the J gene TRBJ2-1; 8 bases are shared with TRBD2. CDR3 length: 14 residues. With 6 bases clipped from V and 6 bases from J, the junction kept 8 bases outside the gene matches. Germline loops: CDR1 SGHRS, CDR2 YFSETQ. The CDR3 region is CASTSGGPSNEQFF. The CDR3 nucleotides read TGCGCCAGCACTTCGGGAGGGCCCAGCAATGAGCAGTTCTTC.

This chain connects TRBV29-1 to TRBJ2-1; D gene unclear. V gave up 2 bases and J gave up 10 bases, with 18 bases separating them. From germline, CDR1 is SQVTM and CDR2 ANQGSEA. This CDR3 region has 14 residues. CDR3 sequence (DNA): TGCAGCGTTGAACGGTTTCAGACGTCTGGCGAGCAGTTCTTC. Its translation is CSVERFQTSGEQFF.

The gene calls are TRBV4-1 and TRBJ1-2, with 7 bases aligning to TRBD1. The CDR3 contains 13 residues. In germline, CDR1 is MGHRA, CDR2 YSYEKL. The V gene end was trimmed by 5 bases and the J gene end by 7 bases; junction bases not matched to a gene: 7. The CDR3 region has the DNA TGCGCCAGCAGCTTGGGGAACAGGGGTGGCTACACCTTC. Protein sequence: CASSLGNRGGYTF.

This clonotype has only a few counts. The chain recombines TRBV4-1 with TRBJ2-3; 7 bases agree with TRBD1. The J segment lost 4 bases and the V segment lost 3 bases, leaving 13 bases of the junction unmatched. Germline CDR1 MGHRA, CDR2 YSYEKL. The CDR3 totals 17 residues. CDR3 amino acids: CASSQNYQGVVADTQYF. CDR3 in DNA: TGCGCCAGCAGCCAGAACTATCAGGGGGTGGTTGCAGATACGCAGTATTTT.

V is TRBV7-2 and J is TRBJ2-3; 8 nucleotides agree with TRBD2. The CDR3 extends over 15 amino acids. Trimming took 6 bases from V and 2 from J; bases not matched to a gene: 7. Per germline, CDR1 SGHTA and CDR2 FQGNSA. The CDR3 region has the DNA TGTGCCAGCAGAGTCGCGCGGGGGGCCACAGATACGCAGTATTTT. This encodes CASRVARGATDTQYF.

CDR3 sequence reads: CASRGGSPEQYF. CDR3 nucleotides: TGTGCCAGCAGGGGCGGGAGTCCCGAGCAGTACTTC. The genes are TRBV6-6 and TRBJ2-7; 7 bases line up with TRBD2. Germline CDR1 is MNHNY and CDR2 is SVGAGI (reference sequence). V trimming: 6 bases; J trimming: 6 bases; junction bases outside the gene matches: 5. The CDR3 is 12 amino acids.

This clonotype was detected only a few times. The gene calls are TRBV24-1 and TRBJ2-7; 7 bases match TRBD2. Per germline, CDR1 KGHDR and CDR2 SFDVKD. Trimming removed 4 bases from V and 3 bases from J; junction bases left unmatched: 5. The CDR3 covers 14 residues. The CDR3 is CATSEGGPGYEQYF. The CDR3 DNA follows: TGTGCCACCAGTGAGGGAGGGCCGGGCTACGAGCAGTACTTC.

This clonotype was counted a few times. V usage is TRBV29-1 and J usage is TRBJ2-7; D perhaps matches TRBD1 (7 bases). Trimming pared 4 bases from V and 2 bases from J, leaving 12 bases between. Germline loops: CDR1 SQVTM, CDR2 ANQGSEA. The CDR3 totals 13 residues. CDR3 amino acids: CSVGGTATYEQYF. The CDR3 region has the DNA TGCAGCGTTGGCGGGACAGCCACCTACGAGCAGTACTTC.

The V call is TRBV29-1, the J call TRBJ2-2, with TRBD1 matching over 7 bases. The length of the CDR3 is 17 residues. CDR1 and CDR2 from the germline V gene are SQVTM and ANQGSEA. V shed 4 bases and J 2 bases; nucleotides not matched to a gene: 13. CDR3 residues: CSVVGPADRKNTGELFF. In DNA, the CDR3 is TGCAGCGTTGTAGGTCCTGCGGACAGGAAAAACACCGGGGAGCTGTTTTTT.

V gene TRBV4-1 combines with J gene TRBJ2-1, with 7 nucleotides matching TRBD1. The CDR3 sequence is 16 residues long. Per the germline V gene, CDR1 is MGHRA and CDR2 is YSYEKL. The junction had 10 bases not matched to a gene; V was cut back by 2 bases and J by 6 bases. The CDR3: CASSQPGTVGINEQFF. CDR3 sequence (DNA): TGCGCCAGCAGCCAACCCGGGACAGTGGGCATCAATGAGCAGTTCTTC.

The J gene is TRBJ1-2, the V gene TRBV29-1, with D maybe TRBD1 (5 bases). The CDR3 spans 12 residues. The V end lost 4 bases, the J end lost 4 bases, and 10 bases lay between the germline ends. Germline-derived CDR1 and CDR2 are SQVTM and ANQGSEA. The CDR3 region is CSVVAGTYGYTF. CDR3 nucleotide sequence: TGCAGCGTTGTGGCAGGGACCTATGGCTACACCTTC.

The CDR3 DNA is TGTGCCAGCAGCACCGGGACATCTGGTTCACCCCTCCACTTT. Its translation: CASSTGTSGSPLHF. The chain links TRBV7-3 to TRBJ1-6; perhaps TRBD1 as D (6 bases). Per the germline V gene, CDR1 is SGHTA and CDR2 is FQGTGA. Trimming took 5 bases from V and 9 from J, leaving 14 bases between them. The CDR3 consists of 14 residues.